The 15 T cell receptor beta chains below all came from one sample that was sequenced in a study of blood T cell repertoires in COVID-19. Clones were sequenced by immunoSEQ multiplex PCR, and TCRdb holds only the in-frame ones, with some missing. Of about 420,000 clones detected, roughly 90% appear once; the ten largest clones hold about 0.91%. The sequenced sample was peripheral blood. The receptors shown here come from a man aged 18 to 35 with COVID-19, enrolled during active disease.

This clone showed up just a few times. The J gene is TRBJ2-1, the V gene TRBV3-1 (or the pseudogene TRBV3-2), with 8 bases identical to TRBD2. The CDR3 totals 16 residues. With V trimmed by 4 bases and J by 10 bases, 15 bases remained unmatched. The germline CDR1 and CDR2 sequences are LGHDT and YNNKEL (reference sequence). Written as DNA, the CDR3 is TGTGCCAGCAGCCGGTACGGAACTAGCGGACTAGGGGAGCAGTTCTTC. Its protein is CASSRYGTSGLGEQFF.

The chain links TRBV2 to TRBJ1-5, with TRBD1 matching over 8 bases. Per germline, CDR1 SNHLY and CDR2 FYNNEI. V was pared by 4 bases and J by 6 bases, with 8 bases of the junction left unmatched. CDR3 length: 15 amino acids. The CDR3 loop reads CASSAQTGVSQPQHF. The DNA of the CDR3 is TGTGCCAGCAGTGCACAGACAGGGGTCAGTCAGCCCCAGCATTTT.

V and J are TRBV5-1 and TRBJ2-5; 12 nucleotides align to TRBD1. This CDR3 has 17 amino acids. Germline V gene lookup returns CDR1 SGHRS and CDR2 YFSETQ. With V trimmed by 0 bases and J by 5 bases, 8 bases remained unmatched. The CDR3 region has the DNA TGCGCCAGCAGCTTGGGCGGGACAGGGGGCCGTTTTGAGACCCAGTACTTC. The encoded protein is CASSLGGTGGRFETQYF.

CDR3 bases: TGTGCCAGCAGTTACGATCAGAAGCGAGGAAACACCATATATTTT. Translating gives CASSYDQKRGNTIYF. The chain recombines TRBV6-5 with TRBJ1-3; the D is unclear. V lost 2 bases to trimming and J lost 4 bases, with 12 bases between them. The CDR3 has 15 amino acids. Germline CDR1 reads MNHEY; CDR2 reads SVGAGI.

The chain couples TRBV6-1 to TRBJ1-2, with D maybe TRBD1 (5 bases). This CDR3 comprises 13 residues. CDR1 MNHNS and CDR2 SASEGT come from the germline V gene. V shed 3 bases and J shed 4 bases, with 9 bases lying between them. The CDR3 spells CASSDQGFYGYTF. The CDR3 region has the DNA TGTGCCAGCAGTGATCAGGGATTCTATGGCTACACCTTC.

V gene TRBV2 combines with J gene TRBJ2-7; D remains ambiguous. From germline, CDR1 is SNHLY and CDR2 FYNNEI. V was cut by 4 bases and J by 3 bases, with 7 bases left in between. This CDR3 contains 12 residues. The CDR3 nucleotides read TGTGCCAGCAGTGTTCTCGGCTACGAGCAGTACTTC. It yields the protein CASSVLGYEQYF.

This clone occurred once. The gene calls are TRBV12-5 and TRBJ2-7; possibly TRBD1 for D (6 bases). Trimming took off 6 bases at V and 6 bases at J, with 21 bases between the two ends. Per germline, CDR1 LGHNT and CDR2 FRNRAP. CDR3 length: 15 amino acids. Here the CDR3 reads CASGATYPTGVEQYF. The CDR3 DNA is TGTGCTAGTGGCGCGACATATCCGACAGGAGTCGAGCAGTACTTC.

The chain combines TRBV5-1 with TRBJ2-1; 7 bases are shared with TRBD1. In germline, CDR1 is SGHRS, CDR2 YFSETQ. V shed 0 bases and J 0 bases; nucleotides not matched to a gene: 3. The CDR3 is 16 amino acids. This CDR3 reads CASSLGQGSSYNEQFF. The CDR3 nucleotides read TGCGCCAGCAGCTTGGGACAGGGAAGCTCCTACAATGAGCAGTTCTTC.

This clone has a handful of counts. The DNA for the CDR3 is TGTGCCAGCAGCAAACCCAATAGCCACGAGCAGTACTTC. Its translation is CASSKPNSHEQYF. The rearrangement joins TRBV7-9 to TRBJ2-7; D remains unclear. The CDR3 contains 13 residues. Germline CDR1 is SEHNR and CDR2 is FQNEAQ (reference sequence). The V and J ends lost 5 bases and 5 bases respectively, with 13 bases between them.

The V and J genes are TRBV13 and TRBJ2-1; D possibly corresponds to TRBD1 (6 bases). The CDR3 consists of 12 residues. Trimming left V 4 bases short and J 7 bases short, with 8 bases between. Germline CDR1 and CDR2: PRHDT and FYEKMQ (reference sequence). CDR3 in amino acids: CASSSGQNEQFF. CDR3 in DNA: TGTGCCAGCAGCTCTGGACAGAATGAGCAGTTCTTC.

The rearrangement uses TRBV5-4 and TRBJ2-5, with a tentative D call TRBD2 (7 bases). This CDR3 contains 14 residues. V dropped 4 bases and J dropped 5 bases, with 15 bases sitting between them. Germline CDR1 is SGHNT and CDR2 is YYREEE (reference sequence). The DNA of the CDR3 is TGTGCCAGCAGCCCGGGGGGACAATGGGAGACCCAGTACTTC. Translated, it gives CASSPGGQWETQYF.

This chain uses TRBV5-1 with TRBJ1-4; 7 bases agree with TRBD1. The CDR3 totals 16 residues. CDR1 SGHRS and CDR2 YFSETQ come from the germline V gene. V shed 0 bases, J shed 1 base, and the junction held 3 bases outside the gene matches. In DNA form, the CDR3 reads TGCGCCAGCAGCTTGGTGACAGGGCGAACTAATGAAAAACTGTTTTTT. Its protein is CASSLVTGRTNEKLFF. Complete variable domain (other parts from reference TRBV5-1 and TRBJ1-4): KAGVTQTPRYLIKTRGQQVTLSCSPISGHRSVSWYQQTPGQGLQFLFEYFSETQRNKGNFPGRFSGRQFSNSRSEMNVSTLELGDSALYLCASSLVTGRTNEKLFFGSGTQLSVL.

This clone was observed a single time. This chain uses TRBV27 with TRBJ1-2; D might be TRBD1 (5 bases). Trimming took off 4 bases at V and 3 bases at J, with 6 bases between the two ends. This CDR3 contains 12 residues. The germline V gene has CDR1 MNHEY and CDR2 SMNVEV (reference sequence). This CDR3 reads CASSSGDYGYTF. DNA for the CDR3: TGTGCCAGCAGTTCGGGGGACTATGGCTACACCTTC.

The CDR3 region is CSVEDHRDGEQYF. The CDR3 DNA reads as TGCAGCGTTGAAGATCACAGGGATGGCGAGCAGTACTTC. The V gene is TRBV29-1, the J gene TRBJ2-7; TRBD1 is a possible D gene (6 bases). The V and J ends lost 0 bases and 6 bases respectively, with 12 bases between them. This CDR3 is built from 13 residues. Germline loops: CDR1 SQVTM, CDR2 ANQGSEA.

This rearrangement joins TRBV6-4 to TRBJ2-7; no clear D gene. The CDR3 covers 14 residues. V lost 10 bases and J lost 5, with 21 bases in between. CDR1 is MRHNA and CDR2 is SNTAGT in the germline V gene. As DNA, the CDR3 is TGTGCCATCTATCTACAGAAACGCTACCACGAGCAGTACTTC. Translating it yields CAIYLQKRYHEQYF.